Listed here are 21 T cell receptor beta chains from one sample, sequenced in a study of blood T cell repertoires in COVID-19. The table came from immunoSEQ multiplex PCR; TCRdb's copy has only in-frame clones and leaves some out. The sample contains almost 250,000 clones, about 89% of which appear only once. The sample taken for sequencing was peripheral blood. The receptors come from a woman aged 55-75 years who had recovered from COVID-19.

V is TRBV4-1 and J is TRBJ1-4; 7 nucleotides align to TRBD1. The ends lost 3 bases at V and 13 bases at J; junction bases unmatched: 17. The CDR3 totals 16 residues. From germline, CDR1 is MGHRA and CDR2 YSYEKL. CDR3 in DNA: TGCGCCAGCAGCCAGGCCGGGACAGCGGGTACCATGGGACTGTTTTTT. It codes for CASSQAGTAGTMGLFF.

This clone was seen only a few times. This chain connects TRBV28 to TRBJ1-5; no clear D gene. The CDR3 is 14 amino acids. Trimming took 2 bases from V and 2 from J, leaving 7 bases between them. Germline assignment: CDR1 MDHEN and CDR2 SYDVKM. The DNA for the CDR3 is TGTGCCAGCAGTTTAAACAACGGCAATCAGCCCCAGCATTTT. It is translated as CASSLNNGNQPQHF.

The chain links TRBV7-9 to TRBJ2-3; no definite D call. Deletions cut 2 bases from V and 2 bases from J, with 11 bases between. This CDR3 is 15 amino acids long. Germline loops: CDR1 SEHNR, CDR2 FQNEAQ (reference sequence). The DNA of the CDR3 is TGTGCCAGCAGCTTAAGGCAGGCCCTCACAGATACGCAGTATTTT. This translates into CASSLRQALTDTQYF.

This clone appeared a single time. The chain has TRBV15 and TRBJ1-2; D perhaps matches TRBD1 (6 bases). The CDR3 spans 16 residues. Germline assignment: CDR1 LNHNV and CDR2 YYDKDF (reference sequence). Trimming left V 3 bases short and J 4 bases short, with 18 bases between. CDR3 sequence: CATSSLLQGIAYGYTF. The CDR3, as DNA: TGTGCCACCAGCAGCCTTCTTCAGGGGATTGCCTATGGCTACACCTTC. Supplemented by reference TRBV15 and TRBJ1-2, the full variable domain reads DAMVIQNPRYQVTQFGKPVTLSCSQTLNHNVMYWYQQKSSQAPKLLFHYYDKDFNNEADTPDNFQSRRPNTSFCFLDIRSPGLGDTAMYLCATSSLLQGIAYGYTFGSGTRLTVV.

This clone was found once. V and J are TRBV28 and TRBJ2-2, with D perhaps matching TRBD1 (5 bases). From germline, CDR1 is MDHEN and CDR2 SYDVKM. Trimming pared 8 bases from V and 3 bases from J, leaving 19 bases between. This CDR3 spans 16 amino acids. The CDR3 loop is CASPPKRGAHTGELFF. CDR3 DNA: TGTGCCAGCCCACCAAAACGTGGGGCCCACACCGGGGAGCTGTTTTTT.

The genes are TRBV11-1 and TRBJ2-2, with TRBD1 as a possible D gene (7 bases). Deletions cut 6 bases from V and 12 bases from J, with 20 bases between. In germline, CDR1 is SGHAT, CDR2 FQDESV (reference sequence). The CDR3 is 14 amino acids. The CDR3 DNA follows: TGTGCCAGCAGTTTTACAGGGGACTGGGGAAAGCTGTTTTTT. It codes for CASSFTGDWGKLFF.

The chain uses TRBV27 and TRBJ1-4, with D tentatively TRBD1 (6 bases). The CDR3 sequence is 14 residues long. The germline V gene encodes CDR1 MNHEY and CDR2 SMNVEV (reference sequence). V was clipped by 9 bases and J by 7 bases, with 18 bases between them. CDR3 residues: CASLGYREGEKLFF. CDR3 coding DNA: TGTGCCAGTCTAGGCTACAGGGAGGGTGAAAAACTGTTTTTT.

The chain employs TRBV21-1 and TRBJ1-2; TRBD1 is the table's D call, not checked against the DNA. TRBV21-1 is given as a pseudogene. CDR3 length equals 12 residues. This chain's CDR3 is CASSDRDYGYTF. CDR3 bases: TGTGCCAGTTCGGACAGGGACTATGGCTACACCTTC.

CDR3 bases: TGTGCCAGCAGTGAAGGGCAGAGCAATCAGCCCCAGCATTTT. Residues: CASSEGQSNQPQHF. The rearrangement joins TRBV6-1 to TRBJ1-5; D not resolved. V dropped 1 base and J dropped 1 base, with 5 bases sitting between them. Germline V CDR1 and CDR2: MNHNS, SASEGT. The CDR3 spans 14 residues.

The V and J genes are TRBV5-1 and TRBJ2-2, with a tentative D call TRBD1 (6 bases). This CDR3 comprises 15 residues. Deletions cut 0 bases from V and 3 bases from J, with 9 bases between. Germline loops: CDR1 SGHRS, CDR2 YFSETQ. CDR3 loop: CASSLEDRDTGELFF. CDR3 in DNA: TGCGCCAGCAGCTTGGAGGACAGAGACACCGGGGAGCTGTTTTTT. Based on the CDR3 plus reference TRBV5-1 and TRBJ2-2, the full variable domain is KAGVTQTPRYLIKTRGQQVTLSCSPISGHRSVSWYQQTPGQGLQFLFEYFSETQRNKGNFPGRFSGRQFSNSRSEMNVSTLELGDSALYLCASSLEDRDTGELFFGEGSRLTVL.

J is TRBJ1-1 and V is TRBV4-3, with D possibly matching TRBD1 (5 bases). Between the trimmed V and J ends, which lost 3 bases and 5 bases, there was a span of 16 bases. This CDR3 region has 15 residues. CDR1 and CDR2 from the germline V gene are LGHNA and YSLEER. CDR3 sequence: CASSQFGGGLTEAFF. In DNA, the CDR3 is TGCGCCAGCAGCCAGTTCGGGGGGGGGTTGACTGAAGCTTTCTTT.

This chain connects TRBV10-1 to TRBJ1-1; perhaps TRBD1 as D (5 bases). The germline V gene has CDR1 WNHNN and CDR2 SYGVQD (reference sequence). Trimming took off 0 bases at V and 0 bases at J, with 14 bases between the two ends. The CDR3 is 17 amino acids. Written as DNA, the CDR3 is TGCGCCAGCAGTGAGTCAGCGGAGGGGATGATGAACACTGAAGCTTTCTTT. Translating gives CASSESAEGMMNTEAFF.

The chain couples TRBV2 to TRBJ1-6; 9 bases fit TRBD1. Looked up from germline, CDR1 is SNHLY and CDR2 is FYNNEI. V gave up 6 bases and J gave up 7 bases; unmatched junction bases: 7. The CDR3 is 15 residues long. CDR3 region: CASRGTGIANSPLHF. CDR3 coding DNA: TGTGCCAGCAGGGGGACAGGGATTGCAAATTCACCCCTCCACTTT.

J is TRBJ1-2 and V is TRBV6-5; 7 bases are a match to TRBD1. V was clipped by 6 bases and J by 7 bases; unmatched bases: 11. The CDR3 runs 14 residues. The germline V gene encodes CDR1 MNHEY and CDR2 SVGAGI. CDR3 region: CASSILGGQVGYTF. CDR3 DNA: TGTGCCAGCAGCATACTAGGGGGCCAGGTTGGCTACACCTTC.

This rearrangement joins TRBV14 to TRBJ2-1; 7 positions match TRBD2. CDR3 size: 16 residues. In germline, CDR1 is SGHDN, CDR2 FVKESK. The J segment lost 4 bases and the V segment lost 1 base, leaving 7 bases of the junction unmatched. The CDR3 sequence: CASSQVWERGYNEQFF. The CDR3 DNA follows: TGTGCCAGCAGCCAAGTGTGGGAGCGGGGTTACAATGAGCAGTTCTTC.

CDR3 region: CASSLARAGQGTPLHF. For the CDR3, the DNA is TGTGCCAGCAGTTTAGCGAGAGCGGGACAGGGTACACCCCTCCACTTT. The chain carries TRBV27 and TRBJ1-6, with 9 positions matching TRBD1. From germline, CDR1 is MNHEY and CDR2 SMNVEV (reference sequence). The J segment lost 11 bases and the V segment lost 2 bases, leaving 10 bases of the junction unmatched. The CDR3 is 16 amino acids.

The chain is built from TRBV5-1 and TRBJ1-6; D gene uncertain. V lost 5 bases, J lost 8 bases, and 14 bases lay in between. There are 14 residues in the CDR3. The germline V gene encodes CDR1 SGHRS and CDR2 YFSETQ. The DNA for the CDR3 is TGCGCCAGCAGGATAAAGGGAGGTGATTCACCCCTCCACTTT. Amino acid sequence: CASRIKGGDSPLHF. The full variable domain, in which reference TRBV5-1 and TRBJ1-6 provide the parts outside the CDR3, is KAGVTQTPRYLIKTRGQQVTLSCSPISGHRSVSWYQQTPGQGLQFLFEYFSETQRNKGNFPGRFSGRQFSNSRSEMNVSTLELGDSALYLCASRIKGGDSPLHFGNGTRLTVT.

The J gene is TRBJ2-5, the V gene TRBV10-3; 9 bases map to TRBD1. The ends lost 7 bases at V and 3 bases at J; junction bases unmatched: 6. Germline CDR1 reads ENHRY; CDR2 reads SYGVKD. This CDR3 region has 14 residues. CDR3 DNA: TGTGCCATCACCGACACAGGGGGCGAAGAGACCCAGTACTTC. Translated, it gives CAITDTGGEETQYF.

The count of this clone is one. This rearrangement joins TRBV12-3 or TRBV12-4 to TRBJ2-5, with D unresolved. This CDR3 is 13 amino acids long. V was trimmed by 5 bases and J by 2 bases, leaving 9 bases between them. Here the CDR3 reads CASSPTEQETQYF. The CDR3 bases are TGTGCCAGCAGTCCGACTGAACAAGAGACCCAGTACTTC.

The CDR3 spells CATKQGNQPQHF. As DNA, the CDR3 is TGTGCCACCAAACAGGGCAATCAGCCCCAGCATTTT. The rearrangement uses TRBV15 and TRBJ1-5, with a weak D call TRBD1 (5 bases). CDR1 is LNHNV, CDR2 YYDKDF, per germline (reference sequence). The CDR3 covers 12 residues. V was pared by 7 bases and J by 2 bases, with 6 bases between.

The gene calls are TRBV5-8 and TRBJ2-1; 9 bases align to TRBD1. The J segment lost 9 bases and the V segment lost 7 bases, leaving 8 bases of the junction unmatched. CDR1 and CDR2 (germline): SGHTS, YDEGEE. The CDR3 sequence is 13 residues long. The CDR3: CASARTGAGEQFF. CDR3 sequence (DNA): TGTGCCAGCGCCCGGACAGGGGCGGGTGAGCAGTTCTTC. The whole variable domain, filled in from reference TRBV5-8 and TRBJ2-1, reads EAGVTQSPTHLIKTRGQQATLRCSPISGHTSVYWYQQALGLGLQFLLWYDEGEERNRGNFPPRFSGRQFPNYSSELNVNALELEDSALYLCASARTGAGEQFFGPGTRLTVL.